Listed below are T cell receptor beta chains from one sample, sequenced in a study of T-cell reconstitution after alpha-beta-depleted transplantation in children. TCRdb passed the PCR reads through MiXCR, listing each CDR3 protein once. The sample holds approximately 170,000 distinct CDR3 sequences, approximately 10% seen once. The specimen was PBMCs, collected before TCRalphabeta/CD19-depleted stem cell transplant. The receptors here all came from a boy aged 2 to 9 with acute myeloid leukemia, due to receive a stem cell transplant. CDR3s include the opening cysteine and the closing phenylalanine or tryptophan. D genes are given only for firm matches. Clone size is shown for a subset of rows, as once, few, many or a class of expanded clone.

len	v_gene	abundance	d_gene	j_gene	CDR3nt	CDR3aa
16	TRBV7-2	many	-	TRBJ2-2	TGTGCCAGCAGCTTCCTGTGGGGAAAAGGACCGGGGGAGCTGTTTTTT	CASSFLWGKGPGELFF
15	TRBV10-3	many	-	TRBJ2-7	TGTGCCATCAGTTCAACCGGGACAAGGGTATACGAGCAGTACTTC	CAISSTGTRVYEQYF
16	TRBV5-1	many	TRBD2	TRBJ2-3	TGCGCCAGCAGCCCCTGGACTAGCGGGGGCACAGATACGCAGTATTTT	CASSPWTSGGTDTQYF
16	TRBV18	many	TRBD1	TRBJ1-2	TGTGCCAGCTCACAAATTTACAGGGGGACGCTCTATGGCTACACCTTC	CASSQIYRGTLYGYTF
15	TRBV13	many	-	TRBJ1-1	TGTGCCAGCAGCCACGGGGGGCCGGGGGGCACTGAAGCTTTCTTT	CASSHGGPGGTEAFF
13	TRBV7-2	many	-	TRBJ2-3	TGTGCCAGCATGAGGTCTATCACAGATACGCAGTATTTT	CASMRSITDTQYF
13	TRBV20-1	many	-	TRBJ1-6	TGCAGTGCTATAACCCGAACCAATTCACCCCTCCACTTT	CSAITRTNSPLHF
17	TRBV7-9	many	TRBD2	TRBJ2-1	TGTGCCAGCAGCCGTAGAGGGCCTAGCGGGGGCTACAATGAGCAGTTCTTC	CASSRRGPSGGYNEQFF
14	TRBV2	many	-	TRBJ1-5	TGTGCCAGCAGTGGGCAGGGGAGCAATCAGCCCCAGCATTTT	CASSGQGSNQPQHF
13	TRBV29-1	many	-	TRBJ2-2	TGCAGCGTTGCCGGGTCGGACACCGGGGAGCTGTTTTTT	CSVAGSDTGELFF
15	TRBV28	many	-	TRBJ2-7	TGTGCCAGCAGTTTAAGGACTCGCTTAGCCTACGAGCAGTACTTC	CASSLRTRLAYEQYF
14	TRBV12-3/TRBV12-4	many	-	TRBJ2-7	TGTGCCAGCAGTTCAAGACGGGGGACGTACGAGCAGTACTTC	CASSSRRGTYEQYF
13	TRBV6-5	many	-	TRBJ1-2	TGTGCCAGCAGTTACTCAGGGCCCAGTGGCTACACCTTC	CASSYSGPSGYTF
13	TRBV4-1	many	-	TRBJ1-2	TGCGCCAGCAGGAAAACTGGGAGGCACGGCTACACCTTC	CASRKTGRHGYTF
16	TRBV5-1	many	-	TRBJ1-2	TGCGCCAGCAGCCCATATGCAGGGGTCGAAGACTATGGCTACACCTTC	CASSPYAGVEDYGYTF
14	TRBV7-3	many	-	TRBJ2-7	TGTGCCAGCAGCCCAAGTAACCGACCCTACGAGCAGTACTTC	CASSPSNRPYEQYF
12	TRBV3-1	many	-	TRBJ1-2	TGTGCCAGCAGCCCCTCAGATCGGGGCTACACCTTC	CASSPSDRGYTF
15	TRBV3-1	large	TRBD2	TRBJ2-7	TGTGCCAGCAGCCCCGGACTAGCGGGAGGTTACGAGCAGTACTTC	CASSPGLAGGYEQYF
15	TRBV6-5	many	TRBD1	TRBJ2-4	TGTGCCAGCAGTTACCTGGGACAGGGGGACGTCATTCAGTACTTC	CASSYLGQGDVIQYF
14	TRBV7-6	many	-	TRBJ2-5	TGTGCCAGCAGCTTTCGAGCGGGCGGGGAGACCCAGTACTTC	CASSFRAGGETQYF
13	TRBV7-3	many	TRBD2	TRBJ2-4	TGTGCCAGCAGCTTAGGTCGGGAGGACATTCAGTACTTC	CASSLGREDIQYF
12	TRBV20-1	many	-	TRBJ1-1	TGCAGTGCAACCTCGACAGGATCTGAAGCTTTCTTT	CSATSTGSEAFF
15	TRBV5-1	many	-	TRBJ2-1	TGCGCCAGCAGCTTGGCACTCTATGAAGGCAATGAGCAGTTCTTC	CASSLALYEGNEQFF
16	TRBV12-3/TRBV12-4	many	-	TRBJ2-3	TGTGCCAGCAGTGAACTGTTGGTGGCTAGCACAGATACGCAGTATTTT	CASSELLVASTDTQYF
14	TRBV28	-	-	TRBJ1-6	TGTGCCAGCAGCTTACAGGCCGGGGGTTCACCCCTCCACTTT	CASSLQAGGSPLHF
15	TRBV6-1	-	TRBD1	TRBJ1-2	TGTGCCAGCTCCGGGACAGACCTCAGAGGCTATGGCTACACCTTC	CASSGTDLRGYGYTF
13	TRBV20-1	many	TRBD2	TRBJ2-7	TGCAGTGCTAGAGCCCAGCGGGAGGGCGAGCAGTACTTC	CSARAQREGEQYF
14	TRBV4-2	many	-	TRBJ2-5	TGTGCCAGCAGCCAAGGGACGTTCCAAGAGACCCAGTACTTC	CASSQGTFQETQYF
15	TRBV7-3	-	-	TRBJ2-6	TGTGCCAGCAGCTCCGCCGCCTCTGGGGCCAACGTCCTGACTTTC	CASSSAASGANVLTF
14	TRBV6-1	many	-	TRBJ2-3	TGTGCCAGCACCAGAGGGGGGTTCGCAGATACGCAGTATTTT	CASTRGGFADTQYF
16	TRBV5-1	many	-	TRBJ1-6	TGCGCCAGCAGCTTGGGAGGGACGCCCTATAATTCACCCCTCCACTTT	CASSLGGTPYNSPLHF
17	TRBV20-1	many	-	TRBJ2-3	TGCAGTGCTAGCCTATTTAACCGAAGCCCTTCCCGAGATACGCAGTATTTT	CSASLFNRSPSRDTQYF
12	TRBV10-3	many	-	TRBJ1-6	TGTGCCATCAGTGGGCGGAATTCACCCCTCCACTTT	CAISGRNSPLHF
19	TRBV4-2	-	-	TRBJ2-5	TGTGCCAGCAGCCCCACAGGCCAGGGGGGCCCCTTGGTCCAAGAGACCCAGTACTTC	CASSPTGQGGPLVQETQYF
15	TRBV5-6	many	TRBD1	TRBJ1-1	TGTGCCAGCAGCCGTGACAGGGGGCGCGTCACTGAAGCTTTCTTT	CASSRDRGRVTEAFF
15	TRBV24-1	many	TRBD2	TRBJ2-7	TGTGCCACCAGTGATTTCCGGCGGGGGAGGTCAACTCAGTACTTC	CATSDFRRGRSTQYF
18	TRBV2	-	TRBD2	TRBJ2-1	TGTACCAGCAGTTTAGCGGGAGGGCCCTTAATGCCCTACAATGAGCAGTTCTTC	CTSSLAGGPLMPYNEQFF
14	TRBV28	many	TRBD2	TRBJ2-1	TGTGCCAGCAGTTTACTAGCGGACTACAATGAGCAGTTCTTC	CASSLLADYNEQFF
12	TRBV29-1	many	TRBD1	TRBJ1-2	TGCAGCGTTGTAACCGGGACAGAACCCTACACCTTC	CSVVTGTEPYTF
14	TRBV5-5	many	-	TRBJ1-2	TGTGCCAGCAGCTTGGTTCCAGGGGACTATGGCTACACCTTC	CASSLVPGDYGYTF
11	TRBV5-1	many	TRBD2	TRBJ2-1	TGCGCCAGCAGCTTAGCGGGGGAGCAGTTCTTC	CASSLAGEQFF
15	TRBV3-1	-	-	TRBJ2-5	TGTGCCAGCTGCCACCCGGGGCAGGGGCTAGAGACCCAGTACTTC	CASCHPGQGLETQYF
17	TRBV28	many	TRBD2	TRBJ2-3	TGTGCCAGCAGTTTACCCGAAAGCGGGAGGTTGGCAGATACGCAGTATTTT	CASSLPESGRLADTQYF
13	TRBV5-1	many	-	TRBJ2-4	TGCGCCAACAATCGGGGGACTGAAAACATTCAGTACTTC	CANNRGTENIQYF
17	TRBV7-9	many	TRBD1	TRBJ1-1	TGTGCCAGCAGCCCTACCTACCCGGGACAGGGCAGAACTGAAGCTTTCTTT	CASSPTYPGQGRTEAFF